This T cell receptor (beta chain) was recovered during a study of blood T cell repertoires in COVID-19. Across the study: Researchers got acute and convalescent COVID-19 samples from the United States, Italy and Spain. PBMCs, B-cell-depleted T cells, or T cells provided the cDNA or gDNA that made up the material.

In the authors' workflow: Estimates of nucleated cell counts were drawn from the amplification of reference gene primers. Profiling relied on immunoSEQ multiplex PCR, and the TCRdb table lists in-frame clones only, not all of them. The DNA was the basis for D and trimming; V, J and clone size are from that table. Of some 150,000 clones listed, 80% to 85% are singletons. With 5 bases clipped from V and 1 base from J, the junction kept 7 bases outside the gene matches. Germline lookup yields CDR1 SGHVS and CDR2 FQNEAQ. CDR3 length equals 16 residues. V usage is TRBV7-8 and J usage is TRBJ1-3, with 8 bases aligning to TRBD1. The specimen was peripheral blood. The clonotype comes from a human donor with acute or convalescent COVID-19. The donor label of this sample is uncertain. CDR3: CASSPWTGLSGNTIYF. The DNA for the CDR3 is TGTGCCAGCAGCCCGTGGACAGGGCTGTCTGGAAACACCATATATTTT.